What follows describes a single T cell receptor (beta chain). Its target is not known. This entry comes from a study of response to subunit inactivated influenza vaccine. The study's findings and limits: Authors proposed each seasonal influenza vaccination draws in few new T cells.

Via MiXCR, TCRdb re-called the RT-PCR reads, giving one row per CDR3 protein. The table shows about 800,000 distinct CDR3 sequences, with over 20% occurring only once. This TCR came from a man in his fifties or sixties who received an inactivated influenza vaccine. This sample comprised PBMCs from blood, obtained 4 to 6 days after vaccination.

Here the CDR3 reads CASSVNPEGPSGRASDTQYF. CDR3 nucleotides: TGTGCCAGCAGCGTCAACCCTGAGGGACCTAGCGGGAGGGCGTCAGATACGCAGTATTTT. The V gene is TRBV9, the J gene TRBJ2-3; 12 bases map to TRBD2. J gave up 4 bases and V 2 bases, and 17 bases lay outside the gene matches. Looked up from germline, CDR1 is SGDLS and CDR2 is YYNGEE. The CDR3 sequence is 20 residues long.